This T cell receptor (beta chain) came from a study of OX40 agonist ivuxolimab in advanced cancers. Findings of the study overall: The authors did not determine the antigen specificity of the expanded peripheral T cells.

Trimming took off 6 bases at V and 5 bases at J, with 19 bases between the two ends. The CDR3 has 15 amino acids. Germline CDR1 reads SEHNR; CDR2 reads FQNEAQ (reference sequence). Comments on this clone: Its target is not known.

Using immunoSEQ multiplex PCR, the repertoire was profiled, and TCRdb retains in-frame clones only, with some absent. Of 22,000 or so clones in the sample, 86% were seen once. This sequence was found in an adult with an advanced solid tumor such as melanoma, head and neck, liver or kidney cancer. The material sequenced was CD4+ or CD8+ T cells sorted from blood, taken in a trial of the OX40 agonist ivuxolimab. This chain connects TRBV7-9 to TRBJ1-2; no clear D. DNA of the CDR3: TGTGCCAGCAGTCCTACCCCAGGAGAAACATATGGCTACACCTTC. Protein sequence: CASSPTPGETYGYTF. Drawing the rest from reference TRBV7-9 and TRBJ1-2, the complete variable domain is DTGVSQNPRHKITKRGQNVTFRCDPISEHNRLYWYRQTLGQGPEFLTYFQNEAQLEKSRLLSDRFSAERPKGSFSTLEIQRTEQGDSAMYLCASSPTPGETYGYTFGSGTRLTVV.